This paragraph reports one TCR beta chain. Sequencing used immunoSEQ multiplex PCR; TCRdb keeps in-frame clones, though not all of them. Of around 61,000 clones listed, 85% to 90% are singletons. This specimen comes from a study of blood T cell repertoires in COVID-19. This TCR derives from a man aged 60-69 years with acute or convalescent COVID-19. Sequences were obtained from peripheral blood.

The DNA for the CDR3 is TGTGCCAGTAGTGGGGCGGGGCGCTCCCAAGAGACCCAGTACTTC. Translating gives CASSGAGRSQETQYF. The genes are TRBV19 and TRBJ2-5; perhaps TRBD2 as D (6 bases). The CDR3 length is 15 residues. The ends were cut back, 5 bases at V and 1 base at J, with 14 bases in the middle. Germline CDR1 and CDR2: LNHDA and SQIVND (reference sequence).